This T cell receptor beta chain was observed in a study of blood T cell repertoires in COVID-19. TCRdb keeps only in-frame clones here, not all; method: immunoSEQ multiplex PCR. The sample records about 280,000 clones, about 85% being singletons. Study members were between roughly 18 and 100 years old and lived in over 20 US regions. The germline V and J ends were trimmed by 7 bases and 8 bases, with 12 bases remaining between them. This CDR3 has 12 amino acids. Per the germline V gene, CDR1 is MDHEN and CDR2 is SYDVKM. V gene TRBV28 combines with J gene TRBJ1-5, with TRBD1 as a possible D gene (5 bases). The sequenced material came from PBMCs or T cells enriched from blood (not recorded which). This receptor was obtained from a woman between 50 and 59 years old who had recovered from COVID-19. DNA for the CDR3: TGTGCCAGCATCGCCCAGGGCAAGCCCCAGCATTTT. Its protein is CASIAQGKPQHF.